This T cell receptor (beta chain) emerged from a study of Graves' ophthalmopathy and Graves' hyperthyroidism. Points from the study as a whole: Among thyroid clonotypes expanded above 0.001 frequency, most also appeared in blood.

In this sample, this clonotype turned up many times. Its antigen is not known. V shed 3 bases, J shed 5 bases, and the junction held 8 bases outside the gene matches. The CDR3 sequence is 15 residues long. Scientists amplified the TCR beta CDR3 regions from RNA transcripts. First-round RT-PCR relied on HTBI primers, and a second-round multiplex PCR came next. One entry per CDR3 protein results from TCRdb running MiXCR on the multiplex PCR reads. The table includes about 420,000 distinct CDR3 sequences, more than 20% detected once. The sample was peripheral blood. V is TRBV12-3 or TRBV12-4 and J is TRBJ2-7, with 9 bases fitting TRBD2. The receptor was isolated from a woman aged 18-29 years with stable Graves' hyperthyroidism. In DNA, the CDR3 is TGTGCCAGCAGTTTTGGTAGCGGGAGTAGCGACGAGCAGTACTTC. This codes for CASSFGSGSSDEQYF.